The rows below give T cell receptor beta chains drawn from one sample of a study of kidney transplant recipient with SARS-CoV-2 infection. TCRdb used MiXCR to reprocess the reads, holding one entry per CDR3 protein. Seen here are 200,000 to 300,000 distinct CDR3 sequences, more than 25% observed once, and the top ten hold roughly 7%. Sample: a blood sample, taken at baseline and on roughly day 110 from a kidney transplant recipient. These receptors were collected from a male patient in his 30s who had COVID-19 and was a kidney transplant recipient. Some T cells may arise from the graft donor. The CDR3 runs from the conserved cysteine through the conserved F or W. D genes are given only for firm matches. Only some rows state a clone size, as once, few, many or a class for expanded clones.

TGTGCCAGCAGTCGACAAATGGGGACTGAAGCTTTCTTT	CASSRQMGTEAFF	many	TRBJ1-1	TRBV27	NA
TGTGCCAGCAGCAGAATCCCTGAATCTCTAAAGACCTATGGCTACACCTTC	CASSRIPESLKTYGYTF	NA	TRBJ1-2	TRBV7-6	NA
TGTGCCAGCAGTAGCATTGTCTCACACGGAAAGACCTATGGCTACACCTTC	CASSSIVSHGKTYGYTF	many	TRBJ1-2	TRBV6-4	NA
TGTGCCAGCAGCTTTTGGACGGACACTGAAGCTTTCTTT	CASSFWTDTEAFF	many	TRBJ1-1	TRBV7-9	NA
TGTGCCAGCAGTGTAGCGGGAGGTGGGAGAAAGACCTATGGCTACACCTTC	CASSVAGGGRKTYGYTF	many	TRBJ1-2	TRBV6-1	NA
TGTGCTAGTGGTAACCAGTCTTTGCAGGGAAAGACCTATGGCTACACCTTC	CASGNQSLQGKTYGYTF	many	TRBJ1-2	TRBV12-5	NA
TGCGCCGGCAGCCAGGGACAGAACTATGGCTACACCTTC	CAGSQGQNYGYTF	NA	TRBJ1-2	TRBV4-1	TRBD1
TGTGCCAGCAGTGTGACAGGGTTCAATCAGCCCCAGCATTTT	CASSVTGFNQPQHF	many	TRBJ1-5	TRBV27	TRBD1
TGTGCCACCAGCAGCGGGGGGGTGGGTAATTCACCCCTCCACTTT	CATSSGGVGNSPLHF	many	TRBJ1-6	TRBV15	NA
TGTGCCAGCAGCGACCCATTCACCCTTCGAAAGACCTATGGCTACACCTTC	CASSDPFTLRKTYGYTF	few	TRBJ1-2	TRBV3-1	NA
TGTGGCAGTCTATGTTCTGATAGCCGAAAGACCTATGGCTACACCTTC	CGSLCSDSRKTYGYTF	many	TRBJ1-2	TRBV8-2	NA